This TCR beta chain was captured by sequencing in a study of blood T cells in healthy people across ages. General study results and limits: Higher naive T cell percentage went strongly together with higher TCR beta diversity.

Combining a sample-barcoded 5' primer with a J-beta primer mix, a second PCR ran for about 7 to 11 cycles. TCRdb re-called the 5' RACE reads through MiXCR, storing one row per CDR3 protein. The sample holds about 720,000 distinct CDR3 sequences, about a fifth seen once. CDR3 size: 17 residues. V shed 2 bases and J shed 0 bases, with 17 bases lying between them. The germline V gene has CDR1 SGHNT and CDR2 YYREEE (reference sequence). About this clonotype: Its target is unknown.

V usage is TRBV5-4 and J usage is TRBJ2-5, with D tentatively TRBD2 (7 bases). Sequencing input: blood. This TCR was sampled from a man aged 70-80 years in good health. In DNA form, the CDR3 reads TGTGCCAGCAGCTTCGGGAGGCGGGGGCCGTACCAAGAGACCCAGTACTTC. Protein: CASSFGRRGPYQETQYF. The entire variable domain, with the rest obtained from reference TRBV5-4 and TRBJ2-5, is as follows: ETGVTQSPTHLIKTRGQQVTLRCSSQSGHNTVSWYQQALGQGPQFIFQYYREEENGRGNFPPRFSGLQFPNYSSELNVNALELDDSALYLCASSFGRRGPYQETQYFGPGTRLLVL.